One sample yielded the 26 T cell receptor beta chains listed below, sequenced in a study of human T cells and chemical hapten exposure. TCRdb itself ran the RACE reads through MiXCR, one entry per CDR3 protein. The data contain 380,000 or so distinct CDR3 sequences, over 5% of them singletons. Sample time point: pre-sensitization, week 0. Described treatment: therapeutic diphenylcyclopropenone sensitization with weekly scalp DPC. The material was whole blood, obtained in connection with sensitization to the hapten diphenylcyclopropenone (DPC). Receptor source: a woman aged 18-30 years with alopecia areata. Some clones in this sample may be carry-over from other donors' samples.

This clonotype was observed a handful of times. V is TRBV12-3 or TRBV12-4 and J is TRBJ1-5; D ambiguous. The CDR3 contains 13 residues. V lost 1 base to trimming and J lost 6 bases, with 7 bases between them. CDR3 in amino acids: CASSLGVPQPQHF. For the CDR3, the DNA is TGTGCCAGCAGTTTAGGAGTTCCTCAGCCCCAGCATTTT.

The chain is built from TRBV4-2 and TRBJ2-2; maybe TRBD1 (5 bases). Trimming took off 2 bases at V and 1 base at J, with 17 bases between the two ends. The germline gives CDR1 LGHNA, CDR2 YNFKEQ. The CDR3 extends over 18 amino acids. CDR3 protein: CASSQPQVWGLNTGELFF. CDR3 nucleotides: TGTGCCAGCAGCCAACCACAGGTTTGGGGTTTGAACACCGGGGAGCTGTTTTTT.

This clonotype was counted ten times or more. The J gene is TRBJ2-2, the V gene TRBV6-2 or TRBV6-3; the D is unclear. Germline V CDR1 and CDR2: MNHEY, SVGEGT. Trimming shortened V by 6 bases and J by 6 bases, and 14 bases separated the two germline ends. The CDR3 totals 14 residues. The CDR3 sequence: CASSPPPGPGELFF. The CDR3 region has the DNA TGTGCCAGCAGCCCTCCCCCAGGACCCGGGGAGCTGTTTTTT.

The table lists this clonotype with many counts. This chain connects TRBV5-1 to TRBJ1-2; 9 nucleotides line up with TRBD1. Germline V gene sequence: CDR1 SGHRS, CDR2 YFSETQ. The CDR3 has 14 residues. The ends lost 3 bases at V and 8 bases at J; junction bases unmatched: 8. CDR3 sequence reads: CASSSGQGATGYTF. The CDR3 DNA reads TGCGCCAGCAGCTCGGGACAGGGCGCTACCGGCTACACCTTC. The variable domain in full, with the rest retrieved from reference TRBV5-1 and TRBJ1-2, is KAGVTQTPRYLIKTRGQQVTLSCSPISGHRSVSWYQQTPGQGLQFLFEYFSETQRNKGNFPGRFSGRQFSNSRSEMNVSTLELGDSALYLCASSSGQGATGYTFGSGTRLTVV.

The chain carries TRBV14 and TRBJ2-1, with 9 nucleotides matching TRBD1. This CDR3 is built from 16 residues. V trimming: 0 bases; J trimming: 10 bases; junction bases outside the gene matches: 10. From germline, CDR1 is SGHDN and CDR2 FVKESK. The CDR3 region is CASSQDRDRDDGEQFF. CDR3 DNA sequence: TGTGCCAGCAGCCAAGACCGGGACAGGGATGATGGGGAGCAGTTCTTC.

Only a few counts were recorded for this clonotype. The rearrangement uses TRBV6-1 and TRBJ2-3; D ambiguous. From germline, CDR1 is MNHNS and CDR2 SASEGT. V lost 3 bases to trimming and J lost 0 bases, with 10 bases between them. CDR3 length: 15 amino acids. CDR3 nucleotide sequence: TGTGCCAGCAGTGACGTAGACACTAGCACAGATACGCAGTATTTT. Its translation: CASSDVDTSTDTQYF.

At least ten counts were recorded for this clonotype. The chain employs TRBV4-2 and TRBJ1-2, with D perhaps matching TRBD1 (5 bases). The CDR3 is made up of 15 amino acids. The germline CDR1 and CDR2 sequences are LGHNA and YNFKEQ. V dropped 2 bases and J dropped 2 bases, with 12 bases sitting between them. The DNA for the CDR3 is TGTGCCAGCAGCCAATCGAGGGACTTGAACTATGGCTACACCTTC. Translating gives CASSQSRDLNYGYTF.

The table lists this clonotype with a few counts. The chain links TRBV18 to TRBJ1-6, with no clear D. Germline V gives CDR1 KGHSH, CDR2 LQKENI. V lost 3 bases and J lost 5, with 8 bases in between. The CDR3 runs to 14 residues. The CDR3 region has the DNA TGTGCCAGCTCACCGTACGGGGATAATTCACCCCTCCACTTT. As protein: CASSPYGDNSPLHF.

Many counts were recorded for this clonotype. V gene TRBV6-2 or TRBV6-3 combines with J gene TRBJ2-7; D remains unclear. Germline V lookup: CDR1 MNHEY, CDR2 SVGEGT. The CDR3 sequence is 12 residues long. Trimming took 2 bases from V and 5 from J, leaving 7 bases between them. The CDR3 is CASSYPPNEQYF. CDR3 DNA: TGTGCCAGCAGTTACCCCCCCAACGAGCAGTACTTC.

This clonotype was counted ten times or more. The J gene is TRBJ1-5, the V gene TRBV24-1; no firm D call. This CDR3 comprises 10 residues. The germline gives CDR1 KGHDR, CDR2 SFDVKD. Trimming cost V 9 bases and J 5 bases, with 4 bases left between them. CDR3 amino acids: CATRHQPQHF. CDR3 sequence (DNA): TGTGCCACCCGTCATCAGCCCCAGCATTTT.

There are a few counts of this clonotype. This chain joins TRBV10-3 and TRBJ1-5; D is ambiguous. V was clipped by 6 bases and J by 1 base, with 7 bases between them. Germline V gives CDR1 ENHRY, CDR2 SYGVKD. This CDR3 comprises 13 residues. The CDR3 DNA reads as TGTGCCATCAGCGCGGAGAGCAATCAGCCCCAGCATTTT. This codes for CAISAESNQPQHF.

J is TRBJ2-7 and V is TRBV9, with TRBD1 matching over 7 bases. The CDR3 totals 14 residues. Germline CDR1 reads SGDLS; CDR2 reads YYNGEE. V shed 0 bases and J 7 bases; nucleotides not matched to a gene: 7. The chain's CDR3 is CASSVEQGMEEQYF. CDR3 nucleotides: TGTGCCAGCAGCGTAGAACAGGGGATGGAAGAGCAGTACTTC.

In this sample, this clonotype turned up many times. The rearrangement uses TRBV21-1 and TRBJ2-3; the table assigns TRBD2, which was not confirmed against the DNA. TRBV21-1 represents a pseudogene. CDR3 length: 17 amino acids. CDR3 sequence (DNA): TGTGCCAGCAGCAGGAAAGGACTAGCGGGGGACACAGATACGCAGTATTTT. As protein: CASSRKGLAGDTDTQYF.

Ten or more counts support this clonotype. This sequence joins TRBV7-2 and TRBJ1-5; D uncertain. The CDR3 consists of 13 residues. The V end was cut by 4 bases, the J end by 8 bases, with 12 bases between. The germline gives CDR1 SGHTA, CDR2 FQGNSA. CDR3 sequence: CASSYSGKEPQHF. The CDR3 bases are TGTGCCAGCAGCTATAGCGGGAAAGAGCCCCAGCATTTT.

This clonotype was recorded many times. The V and J genes are TRBV7-9 and TRBJ2-3; D not resolved. The V end lost 0 bases, the J end lost 5 bases, and 6 bases lay between the germline ends. The CDR3 is 13 amino acids. Germline V CDR1 and CDR2: SEHNR, FQNEAQ (reference sequence). The CDR3 bases are TGTGCCAGCAGCTTAGCGCTCCGAGATACGCAGTATTTT. Its translation is CASSLALRDTQYF.

This clonotype was counted between two and nine times. The gene calls are TRBV6-1 and TRBJ1-5, with 7 bases matching TRBD1. V was clipped by 5 bases and J by 4 bases; unmatched bases: 5. The CDR3 has 14 residues. Germline CDR1 reads MNHNS; CDR2 reads SASEGT. CDR3 sequence reads: CASSRTGDNQPQHF. DNA for the CDR3: TGTGCCAGCAGTCGAACAGGGGATAATCAGCCCCAGCATTTT.

The chain is built from TRBV12-3 or TRBV12-4 and TRBJ2-7; D is perhaps TRBD1 (6 bases). V dropped 4 bases and J dropped 2 bases, with 15 bases sitting between them. The CDR3 is 15 amino acids. CDR3 protein: CASSSQGIQTYEQYF. For the CDR3, the DNA is TGTGCCAGCAGTTCGCAGGGGATCCAAACCTACGAGCAGTACTTC.

This clonotype occurred many times. The chain couples TRBV13 to TRBJ2-7, with D perhaps matching TRBD2 (5 bases). Germline V CDR1 and CDR2: PRHDT, FYEKMQ (reference sequence). This CDR3 spans 15 amino acids. Trimming took 0 bases from V and 7 from J, leaving 16 bases between them. The CDR3 loop reads CASSLGITRRGEQYF. DNA for the CDR3: TGTGCCAGCAGCTTAGGGATAACTAGACGCGGGGAGCAGTACTTC.

The chain links TRBV19 to TRBJ1-5, with D hard to call. This CDR3 has 15 amino acids. Trimming left V 3 bases short and J 0 bases short, with 9 bases between. The germline V gene encodes CDR1 LNHDA and CDR2 SQIVND (reference sequence). The CDR3 coding sequence is TGTGCCAGTAGTATCCAGAGTTATAGCAATCAGCCCCAGCATTTT. Residues: CASSIQSYSNQPQHF.

This clonotype was counted at least ten times. The V gene is TRBV2, the J gene TRBJ1-5; 8 bases align to TRBD1. Trimming cost V 7 bases and J 7 bases; bases outside gene matches: 6. CDR1 and CDR2 from the germline V gene are SNHLY and FYNNEI. The CDR3 totals 13 residues. CDR3 protein: CASTKTGEQPQHF. The DNA for the CDR3 is TGTGCCAGCACCAAGACAGGGGAACAGCCCCAGCATTTT.

The V and J genes are TRBV5-1 and TRBJ1-5; D may be TRBD1 (6 bases). CDR3 length: 13 amino acids. V shed 5 bases and J shed 5 bases, with 11 bases lying between them. In germline, CDR1 is SGHRS, CDR2 YFSETQ. CDR3: CASRAGEDQPQHF. As DNA, the CDR3 is TGCGCCAGCAGGGCAGGGGAGGATCAGCCCCAGCATTTT.

This clonotype was found many times. This chain links TRBV14 with TRBJ2-3; D is possibly TRBD1 (6 bases). V was pared by 4 bases and J by 5 bases, with 28 bases between. This CDR3 spans 19 amino acids. CDR1 and CDR2 (germline): SGHDN, FVKESK. The CDR3 loop is CASSRGPRSIARKGDTQYF. CDR3 nucleotide sequence: TGTGCCAGCAGCCGGGGGCCCAGATCGATAGCCCGTAAGGGAGATACGCAGTATTTT.

This clonotype came up many times. V and J are TRBV20-1 and TRBJ2-1; the match to TRBD2 covers 9 bases. V dropped 7 bases and J dropped 4; count of bases not matched to a gene: 5. From germline, CDR1 is DFQATT and CDR2 SNEGSKA (reference sequence). The CDR3 runs to 13 residues. DNA for the CDR3: TGCAGTGGAGCGGGGGGTAGTTACAATGAGCAGTTCTTC. Translated: CSGAGGSYNEQFF.

The rearrangement uses TRBV18 and TRBJ2-3; D is unresolved. Germline V gene data show CDR1 as KGHSH and CDR2 as LQKENI. The CDR3 is 16 amino acids. Trimming shortened V by 0 bases and J by 4 bases, and 14 bases separated the two germline ends. The CDR3 is CASSPPVGLEPDTQYF. The CDR3 bases are TGTGCCAGCTCACCACCGGTCGGGCTAGAGCCAGATACGCAGTATTTT.

This clonotype turned up a few times. The chain is built from TRBV7-3 and TRBJ2-7; 7 bases fit TRBD1. V shed 5 bases and J 3 bases; nucleotides not matched to a gene: 7. Germline V CDR1 and CDR2: SGHTA, FQGTGA. The CDR3 covers 14 residues. The CDR3, as DNA: TGTGCCAGCAGCAGCCGGACAGGTGACTACGAGCAGTACTTC. Translation gives CASSSRTGDYEQYF.

This clonotype was seen repeatedly, ten times or more. The chain employs TRBV6-2 or TRBV6-3 and TRBJ2-1; TRBD1 agrees at 9 bases. The CDR3 spans 16 residues. Germline V lookup: CDR1 MNHEY, CDR2 SVGEGT. J was trimmed by 8 bases and V by 0 bases; bases with no gene match: 8. The CDR3 sequence: CASSYSTGGGRDEQFF. CDR3 nucleotide sequence: TGTGCCAGCAGTTACTCTACAGGGGGCGGGCGCGATGAGCAGTTCTTC.